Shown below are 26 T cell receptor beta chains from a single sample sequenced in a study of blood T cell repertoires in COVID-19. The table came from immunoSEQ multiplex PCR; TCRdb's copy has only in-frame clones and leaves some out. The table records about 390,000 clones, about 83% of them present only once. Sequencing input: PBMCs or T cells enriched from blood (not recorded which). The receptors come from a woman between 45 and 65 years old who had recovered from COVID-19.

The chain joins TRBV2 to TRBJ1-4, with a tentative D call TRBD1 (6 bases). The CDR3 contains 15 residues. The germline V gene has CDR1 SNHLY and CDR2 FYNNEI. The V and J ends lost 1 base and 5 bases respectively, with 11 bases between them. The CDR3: CASSEGRDKNEKLFF. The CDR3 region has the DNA TGTGCCAGCAGTGAAGGTCGGGACAAAAATGAAAAACTGTTTTTT.

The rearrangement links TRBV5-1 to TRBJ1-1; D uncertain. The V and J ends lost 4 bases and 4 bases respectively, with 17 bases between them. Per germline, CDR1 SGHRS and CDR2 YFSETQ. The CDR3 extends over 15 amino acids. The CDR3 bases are TGCGCCAGCAGCCTGGGCCCGGTTAGTAGCACTGAAGCTTTCTTT. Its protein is CASSLGPVSSTEAFF.

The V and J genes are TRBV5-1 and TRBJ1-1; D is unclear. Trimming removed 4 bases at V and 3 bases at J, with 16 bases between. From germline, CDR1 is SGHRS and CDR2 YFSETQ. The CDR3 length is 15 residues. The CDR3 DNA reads TGCGCCAGCAGCGTCCGCCCCTATTCCTACACTGAAGCTTTCTTT. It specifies CASSVRPYSYTEAFF.

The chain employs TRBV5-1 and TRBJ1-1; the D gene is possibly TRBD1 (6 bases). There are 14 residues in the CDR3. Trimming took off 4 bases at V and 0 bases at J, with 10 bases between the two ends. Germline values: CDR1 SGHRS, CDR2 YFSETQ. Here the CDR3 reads CASSQGQVNTEAFF. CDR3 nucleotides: TGCGCCAGCAGCCAGGGACAAGTGAACACTGAAGCTTTCTTT.

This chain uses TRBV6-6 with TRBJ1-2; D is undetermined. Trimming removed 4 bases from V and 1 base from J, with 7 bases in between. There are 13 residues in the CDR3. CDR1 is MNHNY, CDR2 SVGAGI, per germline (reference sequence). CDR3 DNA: TGTGCCAGCAGTTCCGGACTTAACTATGGCTACACCTTC. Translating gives CASSSGLNYGYTF.

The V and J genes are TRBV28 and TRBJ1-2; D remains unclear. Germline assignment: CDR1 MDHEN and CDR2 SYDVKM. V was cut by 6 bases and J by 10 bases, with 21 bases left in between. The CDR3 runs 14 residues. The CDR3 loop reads CASSPGAQNSFYTF. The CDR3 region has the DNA TGTGCCAGCAGCCCTGGTGCACAGAATTCTTTCTACACCTTC.

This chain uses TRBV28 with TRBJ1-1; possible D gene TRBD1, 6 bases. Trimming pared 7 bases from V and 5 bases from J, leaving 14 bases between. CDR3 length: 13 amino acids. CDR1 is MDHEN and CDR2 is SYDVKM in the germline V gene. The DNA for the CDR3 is TGTGCCAGCATCAGGGGAGGGCGGACTGAAGCTTTCTTT. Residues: CASIRGGRTEAFF.

The DNA for the CDR3 is TGTGCCAGCAGCCGGACAGGGGAATACTACGAGCAGTACTTC. The encoded protein is CASSRTGEYYEQYF. V gene TRBV5-4 combines with J gene TRBJ2-7; 9 nucleotides align to TRBD1. Germline lookup yields CDR1 SGHNT and CDR2 YYREEE (reference sequence). The CDR3 extends over 14 amino acids. J gave up 3 bases and V 4 bases, and 5 bases lay outside the gene matches. Full variable domain (outside the CDR3, taken from reference TRBV5-4 and TRBJ2-7): ETGVTQSPTHLIKTRGQQVTLRCSSQSGHNTVSWYQQALGQGPQFIFQYYREEENGRGNFPPRFSGLQFPNYSSELNVNALELDDSALYLCASSRTGEYYEQYFGPGTRLTVT.

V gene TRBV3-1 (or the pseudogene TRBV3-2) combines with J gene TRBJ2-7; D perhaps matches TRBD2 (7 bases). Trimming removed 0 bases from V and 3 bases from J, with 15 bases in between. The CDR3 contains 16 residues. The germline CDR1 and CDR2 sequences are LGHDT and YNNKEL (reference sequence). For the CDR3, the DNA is TGTGCCAGCAGCCAAGAAGGGGGGGCGAGGGGCTACGAGCAGTACTTC. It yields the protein CASSQEGGARGYEQYF.

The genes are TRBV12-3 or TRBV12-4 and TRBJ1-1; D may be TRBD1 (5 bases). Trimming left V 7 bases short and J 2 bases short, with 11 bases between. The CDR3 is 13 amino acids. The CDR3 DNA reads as TGTGCCAGCATGCGACAGACAAACACTGAAGCTTTCTTT. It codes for CASMRQTNTEAFF.

CDR3 coding DNA: TGTGCCAGCAGGCCTACAGGGGGCGCCCCAACAGATACGCAGTATTTT. Translated: CASRPTGGAPTDTQYF. This chain links TRBV7-9 with TRBJ2-3; the match to TRBD1 covers 9 bases. The V gene's germline CDR1 is SEHNR and CDR2 FQNEAQ (reference sequence). This CDR3 is built from 16 residues. The trim removed 6 bases at V and 3 bases at J, leaving 10 bases unmatched. The full variable domain, with the rest looked up from reference TRBV7-9 and TRBJ2-3, is DTGVSQNPRHKITKRGQNVTFRCDPISEHNRLYWYRQTLGQGPEFLTYFQNEAQLEKSRLLSDRFSAERPKGSFSTLEIQRTEQGDSAMYLCASRPTGGAPTDTQYFGPGTRLTVL.

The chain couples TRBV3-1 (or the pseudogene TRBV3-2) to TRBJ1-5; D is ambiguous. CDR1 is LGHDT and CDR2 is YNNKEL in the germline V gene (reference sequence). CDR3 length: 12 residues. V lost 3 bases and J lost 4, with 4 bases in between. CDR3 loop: CASSHYNQPQHF. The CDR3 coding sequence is TGTGCCAGCAGCCATTATAATCAGCCCCAGCATTTT.

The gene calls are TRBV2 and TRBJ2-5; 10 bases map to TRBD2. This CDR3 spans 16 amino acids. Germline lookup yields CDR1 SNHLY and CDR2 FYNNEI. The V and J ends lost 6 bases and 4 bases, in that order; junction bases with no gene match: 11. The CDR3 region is CASSLLAGEGVETQYF. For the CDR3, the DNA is TGTGCCAGCAGCCTCCTAGCGGGGGAGGGGGTAGAGACCCAGTACTTC.

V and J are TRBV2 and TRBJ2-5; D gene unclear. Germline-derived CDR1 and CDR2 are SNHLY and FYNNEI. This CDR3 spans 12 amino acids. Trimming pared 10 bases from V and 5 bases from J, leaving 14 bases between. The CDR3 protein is CATSSGGETQYF. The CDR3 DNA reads TGTGCCACCTCCTCAGGTGGGGAGACCCAGTACTTC.

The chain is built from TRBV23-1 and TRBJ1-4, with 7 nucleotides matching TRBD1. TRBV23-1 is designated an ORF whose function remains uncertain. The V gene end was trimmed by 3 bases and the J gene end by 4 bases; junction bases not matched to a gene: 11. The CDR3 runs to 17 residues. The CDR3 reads CASSHTDRESVNEKLFF. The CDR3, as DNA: TGCGCCAGCAGTCACACAGACAGGGAGTCGGTTAATGAAAAACTGTTTTTT.

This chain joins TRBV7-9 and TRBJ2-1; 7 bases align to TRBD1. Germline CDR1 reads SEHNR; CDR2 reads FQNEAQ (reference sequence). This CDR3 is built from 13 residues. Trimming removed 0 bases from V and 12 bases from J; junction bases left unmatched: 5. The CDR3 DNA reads TGTGCCAGCAGCTTAGCGGAAACAGGGGCGCAGTTCTTC. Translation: CASSLAETGAQFF.

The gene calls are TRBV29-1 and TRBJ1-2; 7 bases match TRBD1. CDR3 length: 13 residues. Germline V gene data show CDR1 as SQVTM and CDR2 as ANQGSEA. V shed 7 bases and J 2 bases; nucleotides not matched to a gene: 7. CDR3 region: CSARSTGNYGYTF. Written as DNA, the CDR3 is TGCAGCGCCCGCTCGACAGGGAACTATGGCTACACCTTC.

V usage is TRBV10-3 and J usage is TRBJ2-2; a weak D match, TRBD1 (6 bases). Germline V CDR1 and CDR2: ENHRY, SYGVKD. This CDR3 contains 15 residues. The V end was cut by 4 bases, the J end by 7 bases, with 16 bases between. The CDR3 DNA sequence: TGTGCCATCAGTGTAAACAGGGATGGGAGCGGGGAGCTGTTTTTT. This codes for CAISVNRDGSGELFF.

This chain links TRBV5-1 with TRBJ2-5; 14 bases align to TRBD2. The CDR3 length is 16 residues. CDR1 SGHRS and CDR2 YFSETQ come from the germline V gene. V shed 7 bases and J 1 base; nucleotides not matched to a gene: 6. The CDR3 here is CASSGGTSGGQETQYF. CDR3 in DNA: TGCGCCAGCTCTGGGGGGACTAGCGGGGGCCAAGAGACCCAGTACTTC.

CDR3 loop: CASSLTGNRYTEAFF. The DNA of the CDR3 is TGTGCCAGCAGCTTAACAGGGAATAGATACACTGAAGCTTTCTTT. The V call is TRBV7-9, the J call TRBJ1-1; TRBD1 might be the D (6 bases). The germline V gene has CDR1 SEHNR and CDR2 FQNEAQ (reference sequence). The CDR3 length is 15 residues. Between the trimmed V and J ends, which lost 2 bases and 3 bases, there was a span of 13 bases.

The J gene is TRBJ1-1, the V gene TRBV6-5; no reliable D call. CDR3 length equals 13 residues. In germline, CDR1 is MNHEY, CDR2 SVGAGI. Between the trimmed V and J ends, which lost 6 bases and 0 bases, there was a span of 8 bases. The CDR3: CASSIQVNTEAFF. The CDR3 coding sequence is TGTGCCAGCAGCATACAAGTGAACACTGAAGCTTTCTTT.

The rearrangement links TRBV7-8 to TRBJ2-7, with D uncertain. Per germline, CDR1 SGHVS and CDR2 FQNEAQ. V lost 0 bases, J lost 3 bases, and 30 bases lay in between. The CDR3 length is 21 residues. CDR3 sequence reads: CASSLAPRRGLVGNRGYEQYF. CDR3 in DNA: TGTGCCAGCAGCTTAGCTCCCCGGCGCGGTCTCGTGGGTAATCGTGGCTACGAGCAGTACTTC.

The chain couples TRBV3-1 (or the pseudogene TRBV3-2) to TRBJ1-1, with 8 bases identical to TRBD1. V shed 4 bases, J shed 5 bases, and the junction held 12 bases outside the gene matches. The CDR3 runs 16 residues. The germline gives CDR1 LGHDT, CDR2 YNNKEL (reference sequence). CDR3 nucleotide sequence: TGTGCCAGCAGCCGACTAACGACAGGGGCCGTAACTGAAGCTTTCTTT. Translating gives CASSRLTTGAVTEAFF.

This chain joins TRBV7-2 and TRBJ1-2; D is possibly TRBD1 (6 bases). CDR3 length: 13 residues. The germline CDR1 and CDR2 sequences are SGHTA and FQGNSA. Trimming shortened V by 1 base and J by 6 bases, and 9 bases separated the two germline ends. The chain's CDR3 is CASSLDRVDGYTF. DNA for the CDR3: TGTGCCAGCAGCTTAGACAGGGTTGATGGCTACACCTTC.

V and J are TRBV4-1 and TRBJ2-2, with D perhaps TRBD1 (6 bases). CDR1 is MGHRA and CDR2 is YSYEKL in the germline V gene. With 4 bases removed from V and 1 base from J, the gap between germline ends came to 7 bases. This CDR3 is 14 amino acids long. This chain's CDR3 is CASSPDRNTGELFF. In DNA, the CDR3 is TGCGCCAGCAGCCCGGACAGGAACACCGGGGAGCTGTTTTTT.

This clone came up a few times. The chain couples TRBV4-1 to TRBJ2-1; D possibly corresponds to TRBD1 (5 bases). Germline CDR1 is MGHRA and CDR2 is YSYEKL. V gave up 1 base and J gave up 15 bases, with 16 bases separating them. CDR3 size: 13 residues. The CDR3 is CASSQAETAKRFF. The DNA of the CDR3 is TGCGCCAGCAGCCAAGCGGAGACAGCCAAGCGGTTCTTC.